One sample yielded the 32 T cell receptor beta chains listed below, sequenced in a study of OX40 agonist ivuxolimab in advanced cancers. Clones were read by immunoSEQ multiplex PCR, and TCRdb kept only the in-frame ones, dropping some. The data show 60,000 to 75,000 clones, with approximately 91% seen just once and approximately 3.9% held by the top ten. Sequenced material: CD4+ or CD8+ T cells sorted from blood, taken in a trial of the OX40 agonist ivuxolimab. The receptor set was obtained from an adult with an advanced solid tumor such as melanoma, head and neck, liver or kidney cancer.

The rearrangement uses TRBV6-1 and TRBJ2-7, with D perhaps given as TRBD1 or TRBD2 (5 bases each). V dropped 2 bases and J dropped 6 bases, with 14 bases sitting between them. The germline V gene has CDR1 MNHNS and CDR2 SASEGT. CDR3 size: 14 residues. The CDR3 spells CASSELGVWTEQYV. CDR3 sequence (DNA): TGTGCCAGCAGTGAATTGGGGGTCTGGACCGAGCAGTACGTC.

V is TRBV28 and J is TRBJ2-5; 8 positions agree with TRBD2. The CDR3 runs 15 residues. The V gene's germline CDR1 is MDHEN and CDR2 SYDVKM. With 7 bases clipped from V and 0 bases from J, the junction kept 7 bases outside the gene matches. Here the CDR3 DNA reads TGTGCCAGCACCCGGGAGGGGACATACCAAGAGACCCAGTACTTC. Its protein is CASTREGTYQETQYF.

This clone was detected only once. The chain couples TRBV13 to TRBJ1-5, with 10 positions matching TRBD1. This CDR3 has 17 residues. V dropped 3 bases and J dropped 7; count of bases not matched to a gene: 12. Germline V CDR1 and CDR2: PRHDT, FYEKMQ (reference sequence). The DNA of the CDR3 is TGTGCCAGCAGCTTTCGAACCGGGACAGGGGACCAGCAGCCCCAGCATTTT. It yields the protein CASSFRTGTGDQQPQHF.

The table lists this clone with a few counts. This CDR3 reads CASSLSDSLEQYV. The CDR3 DNA reads TGTGCCAGCAGCTTATCAGACAGCCTCGAGCAGTACGTC. This chain links TRBV7-9 with TRBJ2-7, with D perhaps matching TRBD1 (5 bases). CDR3 length: 13 amino acids. Germline V gene sequence: CDR1 SEHNR, CDR2 FQNEAQ (reference sequence). Between the trimmed V and J ends, which lost 2 bases and 6 bases, there was a span of 11 bases.

The chain recombines TRBV27 with TRBJ1-1; 7 bases are a match to TRBD1. The CDR3 extends over 14 amino acids. Germline trimming cut 5 bases from V and 2 bases from J; bases unmatched to any gene: 5. Germline CDR1 reads MNHEY; CDR2 reads SMNVEV (reference sequence). This CDR3 is CASSPQGPNTEAFF. DNA of the CDR3: TGTGCCAGCAGTCCACAGGGGCCCAACACTGAAGCTTTCTTT.

J is TRBJ2-7 and V is TRBV2; D not resolved. Germline V gene sequence: CDR1 SNHLY, CDR2 FYNNEI. The CDR3 has 13 amino acids. V was clipped by 11 bases and J by 0 bases, with 14 bases between them. The CDR3 loop reads CAATASRSYEQYV. Here the CDR3 DNA reads TGTGCCGCTACAGCCTCCCGCTCCTACGAGCAGTACGTC.

This chain links TRBV5-1 with TRBJ1-1; D uncertain. The CDR3 length is 13 residues. The V end lost 5 bases, the J end lost 3 bases, and 11 bases lay between the germline ends. Germline V lookup: CDR1 SGHRS, CDR2 YFSETQ. The CDR3 loop is CASRDPRDTEAFF. DNA of the CDR3: TGCGCCAGCAGGGACCCGAGGGACACTGAAGCTTTCTTT.

The chain joins TRBV9 to TRBJ1-2, with 7 positions matching TRBD1. This CDR3 is built from 15 residues. The ends lost 2 bases at V and 8 bases at J; junction bases unmatched: 12. Per germline, CDR1 SGDLS and CDR2 YYNGEE. The CDR3 DNA reads TGTGCCAGCAGCGTCGACGGACAGGCTTGGGGCGGCTACACCTTC. Amino acid sequence: CASSVDGQAWGGYTF.

The chain carries TRBV27 and TRBJ2-3; 13 bases are shared with TRBD2. Germline V gene sequence: CDR1 MNHEY, CDR2 SMNVEV (reference sequence). Trimming removed 6 bases from V and 5 bases from J; junction bases left unmatched: 2. The CDR3 runs 14 residues. CDR3 sequence (DNA): TGTGCCAGCAGCGGGACTAGCGGGGTAGATACGCAGTATTTT. This sequence encodes CASSGTSGVDTQYF.

The rearrangement uses TRBV9 and TRBJ1-4, with unresolved D. V was cut by 4 bases and J by 7 bases, with 20 bases left in between. This CDR3 contains 16 residues. Germline V gene lookup returns CDR1 SGDLS and CDR2 YYNGEE. In DNA, the CDR3 is TGTGCCAGCAGCCACAGCTCGTTCACGGGTATTGAAAAACTGTTTTTT. It codes for CASSHSSFTGIEKLFF.

The V call is TRBV7-6, the J call TRBJ1-1; a possible D gene is TRBD1 (5 bases). Germline V gene lookup returns CDR1 SGHVS and CDR2 FNYEAQ. The CDR3 runs 16 residues. Trimming removed 1 base at V and 0 bases at J, with 12 bases between. As DNA, the CDR3 is TGTGCCAGCAGCTTAGGTACAGGAATCATGAACACTGAAGCTTTCTTT. Its translation is CASSLGTGIMNTEAFF.

The genes are TRBV27 and TRBJ1-2; unclear D gene. Between the trimmed V and J ends, which lost 0 bases and 7 bases, there was a span of 12 bases. The CDR3 loop spans 14 amino acids. Germline V gene sequence: CDR1 MNHEY, CDR2 SMNVEV (reference sequence). The CDR3 sequence is CASSLSLGMAGYTF. In DNA form, the CDR3 reads TGTGCCAGCAGTTTATCGCTGGGAATGGCTGGCTACACCTTC.

The chain recombines TRBV2 with TRBJ2-2, with 7 bases identical to TRBD1. There are 16 residues in the CDR3. The V and J ends lost 3 bases and 2 bases, in that order; junction bases with no gene match: 6. The germline V gene encodes CDR1 SNHLY and CDR2 FYNNEI. CDR3 nucleotide sequence: TGTGCCAGCAGTGAGACTCGGGACAGCAACACCGGGGAGCTGTTTTTT. The encoded protein is CASSETRDSNTGELFF.

This clone is a singleton in its sample. The germline gene is not matched at one end of the junction; a read error may be the cause. The chain couples TRBV7-7 to TRBJ2-2, with 9 bases matching TRBD1. The CDR3 runs 15 residues. Germline V CDR1 and CDR2: SSHAT, FNYEAQ (reference sequence). The CDR3 loop reads CASSDGTGYAGELFF. CDR3 DNA: TGTGCTAGCAGCGACGGGACAGGGTACGCCGGGGAGCTGTTTTTT.

The V and J genes are TRBV15 and TRBJ1-5; D is undetermined. There are 13 residues in the CDR3. In germline, CDR1 is LNHNV, CDR2 YYDKDF (reference sequence). V was trimmed by 0 bases and J by 6 bases, leaving 6 bases between them. The CDR3 bases are TGTGCCACCAGCAGAGAAAGAGGTCAGCCCCAGCATTTT. It yields the protein CATSRERGQPQHF.

V gene TRBV7-2 combines with J gene TRBJ1-1; D possibly corresponds to TRBD1 (5 bases). The germline V gene has CDR1 SGHTA and CDR2 FQGNSA. The CDR3 covers 14 residues. Trimming removed 6 bases from V and 4 bases from J, with 15 bases in between. The CDR3 coding sequence is TGTGCCAGCAGAAAAGTGGGGCAGGGCACTGAAGCTTTCTTT. This encodes CASRKVGQGTEAFF.

The CDR3 bases are TGTGCCAGCAGTTTATCGGTCGGCAGGAAATTAAACACCGGGGAGCTGTTTTTT. The encoded protein is CASSLSVGRKLNTGELFF. The V and J genes are TRBV27 and TRBJ2-2, with D unresolved. Per germline, CDR1 MNHEY and CDR2 SMNVEV (reference sequence). V was clipped by 0 bases and J by 2 bases, with 16 bases between them. This CDR3 is built from 18 residues.

V and J are TRBV4-2 and TRBJ2-2, with no clear D. This CDR3 has 13 residues. V shed 4 bases and J shed 4 bases, with 7 bases lying between them. CDR1 and CDR2 from the germline V gene are LGHNA and YNFKEQ. The CDR3 sequence: CASSPLGTGELFF. CDR3 nucleotide sequence: TGTGCCAGCAGCCCCTTGGGCACCGGGGAGCTGTTTTTT.

The chain has TRBV28 and TRBJ1-5, with D tentatively TRBD1 (6 bases). The CDR3 is 14 residues long. Germline CDR1 reads MDHEN; CDR2 reads SYDVKM. V gave up 4 bases and J gave up 6 bases, with 13 bases separating them. CDR3: CASSSTGLGQPQHF. The CDR3 DNA sequence: TGTGCCAGCAGTTCCACAGGGCTCGGTCAGCCCCAGCATTTT.

The chain carries TRBV7-3 and TRBJ1-5, with D hard to call. Germline CDR1 is SGHTA and CDR2 is FQGTGA. This CDR3 contains 13 residues. The germline V and J ends were trimmed by 4 bases and 5 bases, with 9 bases remaining between them. The CDR3, as DNA: TGTGCCAGCAGCTCCCCGGGAGATCAGCCCCAGCATTTT. It yields the protein CASSSPGDQPQHF. The complete variable domain, with remaining parts taken from reference TRBV7-3 and TRBJ1-5, reads GAGVSQTPSNKVTEKGKYVELRCDPISGHTALYWYRQSLGQGPEFLIYFQGTGAADDSGLPNDRFFAVRPEGSVSTLKIQRTERGDSAVYLCASSSPGDQPQHFGDGTRLSIL.

This rearrangement joins TRBV5-1 to TRBJ1-1; 8 nucleotides match TRBD1. The germline V gene has CDR1 SGHRS and CDR2 YFSETQ. The CDR3 is 15 residues long. The junction had 7 bases not matched to a gene; V was cut back by 1 base and J by 5 bases. CDR3 in DNA: TGCGCCAGCAGCTTGTTTGAACAGGGGGGTACTGAAGCTTTCTTT. Translated: CASSLFEQGGTEAFF.

J is TRBJ2-7 and V is TRBV5-4; TRBD1 matches 9 bases. With V trimmed by 2 bases and J by 2 bases, 8 bases remained unmatched. Germline CDR1 is SGHNT and CDR2 is YYREEE (reference sequence). The CDR3 consists of 16 residues. CDR3 loop: CASSFFPGQGTYEQYF. The CDR3 DNA reads TGTGCCAGCAGCTTTTTTCCGGGACAGGGAACCTACGAGCAGTACTTC. The entire variable domain, with the rest obtained from reference TRBV5-4 and TRBJ2-7, is as follows: ETGVTQSPTHLIKTRGQQVTLRCSSQSGHNTVSWYQQALGQGPQFIFQYYREEENGRGNFPPRFSGLQFPNYSSELNVNALELDDSALYLCASSFFPGQGTYEQYFGPGTRLTVT.

V usage is TRBV7-2 and J usage is TRBJ1-2; D gene unclear. Germline V gives CDR1 SGHTA, CDR2 FQGNSA. The CDR3 spans 15 residues. The V end was cut by 2 bases, the J end by 2 bases, with 12 bases between. The CDR3 DNA reads TGTGCCAGCAGCTTATGGAGGTCGATGAACTATGGCTACACCTTC. This gives the protein CASSLWRSMNYGYTF. Looking up the rest from reference TRBV7-2 and TRBJ1-2 gives the full variable domain: GAGVSQSPSNKVTEKGKDVELRCDPISGHTALYWYRQSLGQGLEFLIYFQGNSAPDKSGLPSDRFSAERTGGSVSTLTIQRTQQEDSAVYLCASSLWRSMNYGYTFGSGTRLTVV.

The chain uses TRBV7-9 and TRBJ1-1; TRBD1 is a possible D gene (6 bases). The CDR3 is 15 amino acids. Germline CDR1 SEHNR, CDR2 FQNEAQ (reference sequence). V was pared by 4 bases and J by 8 bases, with 20 bases between. CDR3 DNA sequence: TGTGCCAGCAGCTCCTTGGGGGACACCTATTACGAAGCTTTCTTT. Its protein is CASSSLGDTYYEAFF.

The chain combines TRBV5-1 with TRBJ2-1, with TRBD2 identical over 12 bases. CDR3 length: 15 amino acids. Germline loops: CDR1 SGHRS, CDR2 YFSETQ. The trim removed 4 bases at V and 8 bases at J, leaving 7 bases unmatched. CDR3 nucleotide sequence: TGCGCCAGCAGCCCGCCTAGCGGGGGGGTAGATGAGCAGTTCTTC. Translation gives CASSPPSGGVDEQFF. Full variable domain (rest looked up from reference TRBV5-1 and TRBJ2-1): KAGVTQTPRYLIKTRGQQVTLSCSPISGHRSVSWYQQTPGQGLQFLFEYFSETQRNKGNFPGRFSGRQFSNSRSEMNVSTLELGDSALYLCASSPPSGGVDEQFFGPGTRLTVL.

V usage is TRBV5-1 and J usage is TRBJ1-1, with a tentative D call TRBD1 (5 bases). Trimming removed 3 bases at V and 7 bases at J, with 16 bases between. The CDR3 spans 14 residues. The germline CDR1 and CDR2 sequences are SGHRS and YFSETQ. The CDR3 nucleotides are TGCGCCAGCAGCTCCAGGAATTTAGACAGTGAAGCTTTCTTT. This encodes CASSSRNLDSEAFF.

The genes are TRBV28 and TRBJ1-3, with 7 bases lining up with TRBD1. V dropped 3 bases and J dropped 3; count of bases not matched to a gene: 5. The germline CDR1 and CDR2 sequences are MDHEN and SYDVKM. The CDR3 spans 15 residues. CDR3 amino acids: CASSLNRGSGNTIYF. The CDR3 nucleotides are TGTGCCAGCAGTTTGAACAGGGGTAGTGGAAACACCATATATTTT. Combining the CDR3 with reference TRBV28 and TRBJ1-3 gives the whole variable domain DVKVTQSSRYLVKRTGEKVFLECVQDMDHENMFWYRQDPGLGLRLIYFSYDVKMKEKGDIPEGYSVSREKKERFSLILESASTNQTSMYLCASSLNRGSGNTIYFGEGSWLTVV.

The chain recombines TRBV7-9 with TRBJ2-3, with a possible D match to TRBD1 (6 bases). The ends were cut back, 4 bases at V and 4 bases at J, with 15 bases in the middle. Germline values: CDR1 SEHNR, CDR2 FQNEAQ (reference sequence). The CDR3 totals 15 residues. The CDR3 DNA sequence: TGTGCCAGCAGCTCTCTGGGGGCGAGCGCAGATACGCAGTATTTT. Translating gives CASSSLGASADTQYF.

The chain uses TRBV27 and TRBJ2-1; D unclear. Germline V gene data show CDR1 as MNHEY and CDR2 as SMNVEV (reference sequence). V lost 4 bases and J lost 6, with 4 bases in between. The CDR3 is 11 amino acids. CDR3 in DNA: TGTGCCAGCAGTTGGGGCAATGAGCAGTTCTTC. It is translated as CASSWGNEQFF.

This chain connects TRBV10-3 to TRBJ2-3; D gene ambiguous. Germline values: CDR1 ENHRY, CDR2 SYGVKD. The V gene lost 4 bases and the J gene lost 6 bases, with 11 bases spanning the gap. This CDR3 contains 13 residues. CDR3 loop: CAISAAPTDTQYF. DNA for the CDR3: TGTGCCATCAGTGCAGCACCAACGGATACGCAGTATTTT.

The gene calls are TRBV10-1 and TRBJ2-1; 7 nucleotides align to TRBD1. J gave up 2 bases and V 0 bases, and 4 bases lay outside the gene matches. CDR1 and CDR2 from the germline V gene are WNHNN and SYGVQD (reference sequence). This CDR3 spans 16 amino acids. CDR3 amino acids: CASSESPGGPYNEQFF. DNA of the CDR3: TGCGCCAGCAGTGAGTCCCCAGGGGGACCCTACAATGAGCAGTTCTTC.

The CDR3 sequence is CASSIPGGFNQPQHF. Written as DNA, the CDR3 is TGTGCCAGTAGTATCCCGGGGGGGTTCAATCAGCCCCAGCATTTT. This chain uses TRBV19 with TRBJ1-5, with D perhaps matching TRBD1 (5 bases). V lost 3 bases and J lost 3, with 12 bases in between. CDR1 is LNHDA and CDR2 is SQIVND in the germline V gene (reference sequence). CDR3 length: 15 amino acids.